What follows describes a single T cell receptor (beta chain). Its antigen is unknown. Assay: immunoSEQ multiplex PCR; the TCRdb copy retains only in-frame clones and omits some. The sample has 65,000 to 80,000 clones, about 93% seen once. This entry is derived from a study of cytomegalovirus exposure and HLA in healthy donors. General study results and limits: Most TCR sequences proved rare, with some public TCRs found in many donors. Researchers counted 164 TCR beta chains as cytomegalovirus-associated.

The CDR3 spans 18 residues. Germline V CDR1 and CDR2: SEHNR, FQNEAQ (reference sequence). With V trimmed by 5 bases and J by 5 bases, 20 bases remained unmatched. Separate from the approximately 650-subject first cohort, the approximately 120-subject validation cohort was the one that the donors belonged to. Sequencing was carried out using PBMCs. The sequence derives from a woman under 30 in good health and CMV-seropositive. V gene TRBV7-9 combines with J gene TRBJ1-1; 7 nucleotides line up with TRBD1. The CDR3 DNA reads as TGTGCCAGCAGCCCCTTAGTCGAAGGACAGGCGGCTGGGACTGAAGCTTTCTTT. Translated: CASSPLVEGQAAGTEAFF.